This TCR beta chain was captured in a study of blood T cell repertoires in COVID-19 (dated by TCRdb to the early 2020s). The study in broad terms: Collaborator samples came from the United States, Italy and Spain and covered acute and convalescent phases of COVID-19. The prospective study material was composed of cDNA or gDNA derived from T cells, B-cell-depleted T cells, or PBMCs. Deeply sampled blood TCRbeta repertoires from subjects exposed to, actively infected with, or recovered from COVID-19 were included in the dataset. A freely available public database, intended as a resource for researchers studying the immune response to SARS-CoV-2, is where the repertoires were released. The samples were drawn from two sources: the first 160 participants of the ongoing ImmuneRACE study, and fewer than 1,500 subjects contributed by 6 global collaborators. Sample metadata almost always included a de-identified subject ID, COVID-19 status, age in years and sex. Where available, HLA class I and class II types were taken from metadata supplied by the sample provider and were not determined by assay-based typing.

Reading from cysteine to phenylalanine, the CDR3 counts 14 amino acids. Just the 42-base CDR3 DNA is kept, in frame starting at base 1. The germline V gene specifies SGHRS as CDR1 and YFSETQ as CDR2. V loses 5 bases at its end and J loses 6 bases; junction bases beyond the gene matches: 9. To note about this clone: Its specific antigen is unknown. The input lacks base qualities; no much larger clone sits a single base away.

Collaborating institutions collected whole blood in K2EDTA tubes following their own protocols. Collaborator samples were shipped for TCRbeta analysis as frozen whole blood, isolated PBMCs, or DNA extracted from either sample type. TCRbeta CDR3 regions were amplified from genomic DNA by means of the immunoSEQ Assay, a bias-controlled multiplex PCR. As for the original processing: The number of nucleated cells in each sample was estimated by amplification of reference gene primers within the assay. Sequence reads were collapsed and filtered to measure the absolute abundance of every unique TCRbeta CDR3 rearrangement. For each sample, productive Simpson clonality was calculated by taking the square root of Simpson's diversity index across productive rearrangements. Entries here come from immuneACCESS through TCRdb and include only in-frame sequences with V and J called. Some clones fail to appear in such tables; in the studies checked, an unresolved V gene covers under half of the shortfall, and the cause of the remainder is unknown. V and J calls and clone size are those listed in that table; D and trimming were worked out from the DNA. This sample has some 30,000 clones in its table, and approximately 90% of those were observed once. The top ten clones comprise over 2% of the sample.

General study outcomes and caveats: The quantity of clinical and demographic metadata differed by source and by participant and was supplied without curation.

Sequenced: peripheral blood. The clonotype was recovered from a man aged 45-65 years with active COVID-19. The chain is assembled from TRBV5-1 and TRBJ2-7; 9 nucleotides in the junction match TRBD1. The bases read TGCGCCAGCAGTATACGTCCGGGACAGGGCGAGCAGTACTTC. Its translation is CASSIRPGQGEQYF.